The TCR beta chain described here comes from a study of cytomegalovirus exposure and HLA in healthy donors. The V and J ends lost 2 bases and 6 bases, in that order; junction bases with no gene match: 1. From germline, CDR1 is SGHRS and CDR2 YFSETQ. The CDR3 totals 13 residues. Repertoires were generated with immunoSEQ multiplex PCR, while TCRdb's copy carries only in-frame clones and drops some. The table has approximately 110,000 clones, 90% to 95% seen once. Sequenced sample: PBMCs. The sequence was collected from a woman in her late teens or twenties in good health and CMV-seronegative. V gene TRBV5-1 combines with J gene TRBJ2-2, with 7 bases aligning to TRBD1. CDR3: CASSFTGAGELFF. The CDR3 DNA is TGCGCCAGCAGCTTTACAGGGGCCGGGGAGCTGTTTTTT.